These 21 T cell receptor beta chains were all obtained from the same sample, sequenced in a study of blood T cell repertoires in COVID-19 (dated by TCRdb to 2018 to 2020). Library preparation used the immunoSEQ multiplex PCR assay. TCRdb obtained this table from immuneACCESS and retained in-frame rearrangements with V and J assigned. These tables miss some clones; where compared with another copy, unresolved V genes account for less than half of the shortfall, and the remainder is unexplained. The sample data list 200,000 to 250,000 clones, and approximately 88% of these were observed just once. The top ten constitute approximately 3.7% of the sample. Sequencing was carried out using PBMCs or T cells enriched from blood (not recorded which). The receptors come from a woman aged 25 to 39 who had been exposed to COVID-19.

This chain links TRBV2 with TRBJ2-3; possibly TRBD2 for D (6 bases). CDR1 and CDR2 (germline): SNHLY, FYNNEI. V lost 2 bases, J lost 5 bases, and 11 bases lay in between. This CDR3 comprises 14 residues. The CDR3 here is CASSESRRGDTQYF. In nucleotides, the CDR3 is TGTGCCAGCAGTGAAAGCAGGAGGGGAGATACGCAGTATTTT.

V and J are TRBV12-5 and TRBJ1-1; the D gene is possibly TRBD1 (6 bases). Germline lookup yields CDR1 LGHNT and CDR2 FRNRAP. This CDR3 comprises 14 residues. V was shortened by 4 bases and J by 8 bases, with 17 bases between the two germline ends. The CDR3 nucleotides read TGTGCTAGTGGTTCACAAACCGGGACATCGGAAGCTTTCTTT. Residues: CASGSQTGTSEAFF.

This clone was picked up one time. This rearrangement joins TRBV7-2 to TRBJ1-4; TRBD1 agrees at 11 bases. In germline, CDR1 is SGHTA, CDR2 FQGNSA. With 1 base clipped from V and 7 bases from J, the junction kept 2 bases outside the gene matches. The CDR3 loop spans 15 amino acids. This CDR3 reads CASSLDGTGGEKLFF. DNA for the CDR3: TGTGCCAGCAGCTTAGATGGGACAGGGGGTGAAAAACTGTTTTTT.

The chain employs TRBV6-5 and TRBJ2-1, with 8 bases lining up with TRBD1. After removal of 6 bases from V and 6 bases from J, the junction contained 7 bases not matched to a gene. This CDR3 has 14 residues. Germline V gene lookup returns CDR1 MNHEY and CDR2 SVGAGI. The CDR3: CASRYPDRGNEQFF. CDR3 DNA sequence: TGTGCCAGCAGATATCCAGACAGGGGCAATGAGCAGTTCTTC.

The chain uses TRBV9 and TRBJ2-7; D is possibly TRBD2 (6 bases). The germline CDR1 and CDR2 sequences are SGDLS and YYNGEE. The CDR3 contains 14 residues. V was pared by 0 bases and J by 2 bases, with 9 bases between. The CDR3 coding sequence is TGTGCCAGCAGCGTAGGGTGGGAGGCCTACGAGCAGTACTTC. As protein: CASSVGWEAYEQYF.

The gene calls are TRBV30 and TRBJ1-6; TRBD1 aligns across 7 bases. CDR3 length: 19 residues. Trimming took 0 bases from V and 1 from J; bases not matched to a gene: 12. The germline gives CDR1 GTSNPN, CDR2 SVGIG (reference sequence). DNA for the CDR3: TGTGCCTGGAGTGTACCAGTTTCGGACAGGAGATCCTATAATTCACCCCTCCACTTT. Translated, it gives CAWSVPVSDRRSYNSPLHF.

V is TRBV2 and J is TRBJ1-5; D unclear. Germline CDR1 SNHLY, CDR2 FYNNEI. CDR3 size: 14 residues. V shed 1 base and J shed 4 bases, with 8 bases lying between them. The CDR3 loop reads CASSEGGRNQPQHF. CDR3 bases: TGTGCCAGCAGTGAAGGAGGGAGGAATCAGCCCCAGCATTTT.

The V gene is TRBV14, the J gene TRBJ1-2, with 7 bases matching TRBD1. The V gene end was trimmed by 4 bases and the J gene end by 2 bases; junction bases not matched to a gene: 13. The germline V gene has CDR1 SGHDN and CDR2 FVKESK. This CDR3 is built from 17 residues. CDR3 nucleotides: TGTGCCAGCAGCCCCAACCAGGGACAGCGAAGAAACTATGGCTACACCTTC. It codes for CASSPNQGQRRNYGYTF.

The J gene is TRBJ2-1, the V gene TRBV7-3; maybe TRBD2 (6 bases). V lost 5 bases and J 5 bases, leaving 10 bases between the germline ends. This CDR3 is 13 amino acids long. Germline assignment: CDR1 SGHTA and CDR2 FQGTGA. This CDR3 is CASSPRGHNEQFF. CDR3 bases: TGTGCCAGCAGCCCGCGGGGCCACAATGAGCAGTTCTTC.

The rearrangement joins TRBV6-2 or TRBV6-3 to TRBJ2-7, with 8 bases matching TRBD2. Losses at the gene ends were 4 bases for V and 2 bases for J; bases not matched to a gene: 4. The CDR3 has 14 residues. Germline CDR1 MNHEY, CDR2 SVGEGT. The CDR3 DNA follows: TGTGCCAGCAGTTTCGCGGGAGGCACCTACGAGCAGTACTTC. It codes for CASSFAGGTYEQYF.

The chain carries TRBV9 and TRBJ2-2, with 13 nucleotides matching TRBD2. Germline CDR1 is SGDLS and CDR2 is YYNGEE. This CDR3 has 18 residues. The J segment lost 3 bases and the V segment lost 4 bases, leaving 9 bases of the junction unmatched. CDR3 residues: CASSPQLAGGRDTGELFF. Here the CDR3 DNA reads TGTGCCAGCAGCCCCCAACTAGCGGGAGGGCGAGACACCGGGGAGCTGTTTTTT. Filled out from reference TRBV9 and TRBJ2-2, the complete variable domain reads DSGVTQTPKHLITATGQRVTLRCSPRSGDLSVYWYQQSLDQGLQFLIQYYNGEERAKGNILERFSAQQFPDLHSELNLSSLELGDSALYFCASSPQLAGGRDTGELFFGEGSRLTVL.

CDR3 nucleotides: TGCAGCGTTGGTGGGAGGATAGGAGAAAAACTGTTTTTT. Its translation: CSVGGRIGEKLFF. The chain links TRBV29-1 to TRBJ1-4; D uncertain. The ends were cut back, 4 bases at V and 8 bases at J, with 14 bases in the middle. The germline CDR1 and CDR2 sequences are SQVTM and ANQGSEA. CDR3 length equals 13 residues. The whole variable domain, remainder taken from reference TRBV29-1 and TRBJ1-4, is SAVISQKPSRDICQRGTSLTIQCQVDSQVTMMFWYRQQPGQSLTLIATANQGSEATYESGFVIDKFPISRPNLTFSTLTVSNMSPEDSSIYLCSVGGRIGEKLFFGSGTQLSVL.

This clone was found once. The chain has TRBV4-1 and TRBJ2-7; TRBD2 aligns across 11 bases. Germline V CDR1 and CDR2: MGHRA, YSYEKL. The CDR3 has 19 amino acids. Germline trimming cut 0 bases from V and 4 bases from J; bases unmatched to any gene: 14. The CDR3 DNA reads TGCGCCAGCAGCCAAGATTCTCGTCTAGCGGGAGGCTTGGAGTACGAGCAGTACTTC. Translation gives CASSQDSRLAGGLEYEQYF.

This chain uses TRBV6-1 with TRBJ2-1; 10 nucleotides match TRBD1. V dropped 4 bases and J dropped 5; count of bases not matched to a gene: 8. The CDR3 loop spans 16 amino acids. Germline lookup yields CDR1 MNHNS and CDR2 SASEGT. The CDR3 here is CASSVRPGTGDNEQFF. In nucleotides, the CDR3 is TGTGCCAGCAGTGTACGTCCCGGGACAGGGGACAATGAGCAGTTCTTC.

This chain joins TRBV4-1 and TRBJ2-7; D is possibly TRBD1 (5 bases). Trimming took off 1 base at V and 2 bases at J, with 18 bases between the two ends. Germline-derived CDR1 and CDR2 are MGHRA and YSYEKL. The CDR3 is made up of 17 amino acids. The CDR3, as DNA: TGCGCCAGCAGCCAAGGCCCCTTCGACAGCCCTACCTACGAGCAGTACTTC. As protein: CASSQGPFDSPTYEQYF.

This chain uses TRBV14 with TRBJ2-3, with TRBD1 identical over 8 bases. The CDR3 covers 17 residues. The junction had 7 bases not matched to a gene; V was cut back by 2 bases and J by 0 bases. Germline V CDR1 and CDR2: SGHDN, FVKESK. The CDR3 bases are TGTGCCAGCAGCCAACCTACAGGGGGTGTGAGCACAGATACGCAGTATTTT. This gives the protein CASSQPTGGVSTDTQYF.

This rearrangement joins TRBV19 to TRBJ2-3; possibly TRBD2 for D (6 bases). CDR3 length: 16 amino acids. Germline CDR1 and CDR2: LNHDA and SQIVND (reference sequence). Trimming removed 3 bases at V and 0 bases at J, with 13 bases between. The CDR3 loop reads CASSMELARSTDTQYF. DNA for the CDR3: TGTGCCAGTAGTATGGAGCTAGCGAGAAGCACAGATACGCAGTATTTT.

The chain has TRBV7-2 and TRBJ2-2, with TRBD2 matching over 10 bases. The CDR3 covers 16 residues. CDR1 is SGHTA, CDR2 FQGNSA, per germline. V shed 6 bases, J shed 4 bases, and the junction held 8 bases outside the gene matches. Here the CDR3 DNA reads TGTGCCAGCAGTCCGAGACTAGCGGGCTTCACCGGGGAGCTGTTTTTT. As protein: CASSPRLAGFTGELFF. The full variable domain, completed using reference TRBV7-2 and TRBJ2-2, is GAGVSQSPSNKVTEKGKDVELRCDPISGHTALYWYRQSLGQGLEFLIYFQGNSAPDKSGLPSDRFSAERTGGSVSTLTIQRTQQEDSAVYLCASSPRLAGFTGELFFGEGSRLTVL.

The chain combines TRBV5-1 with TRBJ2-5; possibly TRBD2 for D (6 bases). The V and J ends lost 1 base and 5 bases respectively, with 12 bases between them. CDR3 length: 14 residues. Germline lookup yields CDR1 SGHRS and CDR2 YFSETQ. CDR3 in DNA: TGCGCCAGCAGCTTGACGTCTAGCGATGAGACCCAGTACTTC. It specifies CASSLTSSDETQYF.

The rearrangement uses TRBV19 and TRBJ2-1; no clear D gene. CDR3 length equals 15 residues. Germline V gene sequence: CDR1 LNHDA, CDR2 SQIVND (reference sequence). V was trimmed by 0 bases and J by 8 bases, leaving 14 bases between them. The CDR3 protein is CASSIDRPPRYEQFF. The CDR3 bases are TGTGCCAGTAGTATAGATCGCCCCCCTAGGTATGAGCAGTTCTTC.

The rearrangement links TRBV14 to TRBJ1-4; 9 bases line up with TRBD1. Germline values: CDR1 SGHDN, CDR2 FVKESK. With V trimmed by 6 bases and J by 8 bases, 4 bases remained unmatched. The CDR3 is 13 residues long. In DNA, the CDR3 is TGTGCCAGCAGACGGACAGGGGACGAAAAACTGTTTTTT. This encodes CASRRTGDEKLFF.